This TCR beta chain emerged from a study of blood T cell repertoires in COVID-19. At the level of the study: T cells, B-cell-depleted T cells, or PBMCs supplied cDNA or gDNA.

This CDR3 has 13 residues. From germline, CDR1 is MNHEY and CDR2 SMNVEV (reference sequence). V lost 4 bases, J lost 7 bases, and 13 bases lay in between. In the authors' methods: Using reference gene primer amplification, nucleated cell counts were estimated. Libraries were prepared by immunoSEQ multiplex PCR; TCRdb keeps only in-frame clonotypes and omits some of them. Clone size and the V and J calls come from that table; the DNA yielded D and trimming. The profile shows tens of thousands of clones, roughly 80% of them singletons. The rearrangement links TRBV27 to TRBJ1-2; tentatively, D is TRBD1 (6 bases). This clonotype was sampled from a man older than 75 with active or convalescent COVID-19. Sequencing input: peripheral blood. The CDR3 here is CASSSGTISGYTF. The CDR3 nucleotides read TGTGCCAGCAGTTCCGGGACAATTTCTGGCTACACCTTC.